This TCR beta chain appears in the sequencing data of a study of T cell repertoires in cytomegalovirus infection. Looking at the study overall: Alongside well-studied HLA-B-restricted CMV epitopes, recently identified HLA-C-restricted CMV epitopes were also used.

Turning to this clonotype: The antigen remains undetermined.

TCRdb used MiXCR to reprocess the reads, holding one entry per CDR3 protein. The data contain fewer than 850,000 distinct CDR3 sequences, approximately 32% of them singletons. Losses at the gene ends were 8 bases for V and 0 bases for J; bases not matched to a gene: 9. Germline V gene lookup returns CDR1 LNHDA and CDR2 SQIVND (reference sequence). The CDR3 contains 16 residues. The clonotype comes from a human donor in good health (CMV status not recorded). Some clones in this sample may be carry-over from other donors' samples. The material sequenced was cultured CD8+ T cells from PBMCs, taken from culture after CMV antigen stimulation. The chain recombines TRBV19 with TRBJ1-3; TRBD1 aligns across 8 bases. CDR3 region: CASATGGRFSGNTIYF. CDR3 bases: TGTGCCAGTGCAACAGGGGGGCGGTTCTCTGGAAACACCATATATTTT.